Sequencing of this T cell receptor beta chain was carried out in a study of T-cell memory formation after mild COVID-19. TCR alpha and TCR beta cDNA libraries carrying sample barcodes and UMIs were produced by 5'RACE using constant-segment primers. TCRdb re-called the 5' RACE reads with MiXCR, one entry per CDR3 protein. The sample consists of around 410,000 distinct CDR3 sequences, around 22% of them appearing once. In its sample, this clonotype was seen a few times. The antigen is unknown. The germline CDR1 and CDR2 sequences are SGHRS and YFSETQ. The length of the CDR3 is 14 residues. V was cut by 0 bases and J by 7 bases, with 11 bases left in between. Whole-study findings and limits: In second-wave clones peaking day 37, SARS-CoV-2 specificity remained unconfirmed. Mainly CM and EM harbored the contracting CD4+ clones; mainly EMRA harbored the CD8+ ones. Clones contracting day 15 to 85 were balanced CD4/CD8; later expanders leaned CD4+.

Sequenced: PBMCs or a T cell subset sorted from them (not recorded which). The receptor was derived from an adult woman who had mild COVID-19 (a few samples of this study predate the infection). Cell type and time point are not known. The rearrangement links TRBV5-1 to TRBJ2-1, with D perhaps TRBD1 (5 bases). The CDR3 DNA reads TGCGCCAGCAGCTTGGAAACAGGTGGAAATGAGCAGTTCTTC. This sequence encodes CASSLETGGNEQFF.